This TCR beta chain was observed in a study of T-cell memory formation after mild COVID-19. Study-wide findings and caveats: Researchers report contracting CD4+ clones mostly in CM and EM, with CD8+ clones in EMRA.

From the 5' RACE reads, TCRdb called clonotypes with MiXCR, one entry per CDR3 protein. The table records hundreds of thousands of distinct CDR3 sequences, 23% of them present only once. This clonotype was detected a few times. The antigen remains unidentified. In germline, CDR1 is SEHNR, CDR2 FQNEAQ (reference sequence). Trimming left V 5 bases short and J 7 bases short, with 12 bases between. The CDR3 is 12 residues long. The sample consisted of PBMCs or a T cell subset sorted from them (not recorded which). The chain joins TRBV7-9 to TRBJ2-7; perhaps TRBD1 as D (6 bases). The receptor was isolated from an adult woman who had mild COVID-19 (a few samples of this study predate the infection). Cell type and time point are not known. CDR3 residues: CASSPGQLEQYF. The CDR3 DNA is TGTGCCAGCAGCCCCGGACAGTTGGAGCAGTACTTC. Full variable domain (outside the CDR3, taken from reference TRBV7-9 and TRBJ2-7): DTGVSQNPRHKITKRGQNVTFRCDPISEHNRLYWYRQTLGQGPEFLTYFQNEAQLEKSRLLSDRFSAERPKGSFSTLEIQRTEQGDSAMYLCASSPGQLEQYFGPGTRLTVT.